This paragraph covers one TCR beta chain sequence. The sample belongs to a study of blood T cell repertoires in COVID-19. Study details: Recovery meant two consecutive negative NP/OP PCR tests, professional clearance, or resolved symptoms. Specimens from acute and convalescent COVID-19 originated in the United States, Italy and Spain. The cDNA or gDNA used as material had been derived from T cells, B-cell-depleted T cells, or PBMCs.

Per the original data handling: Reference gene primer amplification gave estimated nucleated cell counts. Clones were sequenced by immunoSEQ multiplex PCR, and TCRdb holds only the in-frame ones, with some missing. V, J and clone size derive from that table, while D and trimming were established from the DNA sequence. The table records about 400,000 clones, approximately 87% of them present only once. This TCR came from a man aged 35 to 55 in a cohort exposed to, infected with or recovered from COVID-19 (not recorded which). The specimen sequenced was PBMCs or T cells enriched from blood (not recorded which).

The CDR3 sequence: CASSIGSVLAKNIQYF. The CDR3 DNA sequence: TGTGCCAGTAGTATTGGGAGCGTCTTAGCCAAAAACATTCAGTACTTC. This rearrangement joins TRBV19 to TRBJ2-4; possible D gene TRBD2, 5 bases. In germline, CDR1 is LNHDA, CDR2 SQIVND (reference sequence). This CDR3 comprises 16 residues. The V end was cut by 3 bases, the J end by 0 bases, with 12 bases between. Full variable domain (rest looked up from reference TRBV19 and TRBJ2-4): DGGITQSPKYLFRKEGQNVTLSCEQNLNHDAMYWYRQDPGQGLRLIYYSQIVNDFQKGDIAEGYSVSREKKESFPLTVTSAQKNPTAFYLCASSIGSVLAKNIQYFGAGTRLSVL.